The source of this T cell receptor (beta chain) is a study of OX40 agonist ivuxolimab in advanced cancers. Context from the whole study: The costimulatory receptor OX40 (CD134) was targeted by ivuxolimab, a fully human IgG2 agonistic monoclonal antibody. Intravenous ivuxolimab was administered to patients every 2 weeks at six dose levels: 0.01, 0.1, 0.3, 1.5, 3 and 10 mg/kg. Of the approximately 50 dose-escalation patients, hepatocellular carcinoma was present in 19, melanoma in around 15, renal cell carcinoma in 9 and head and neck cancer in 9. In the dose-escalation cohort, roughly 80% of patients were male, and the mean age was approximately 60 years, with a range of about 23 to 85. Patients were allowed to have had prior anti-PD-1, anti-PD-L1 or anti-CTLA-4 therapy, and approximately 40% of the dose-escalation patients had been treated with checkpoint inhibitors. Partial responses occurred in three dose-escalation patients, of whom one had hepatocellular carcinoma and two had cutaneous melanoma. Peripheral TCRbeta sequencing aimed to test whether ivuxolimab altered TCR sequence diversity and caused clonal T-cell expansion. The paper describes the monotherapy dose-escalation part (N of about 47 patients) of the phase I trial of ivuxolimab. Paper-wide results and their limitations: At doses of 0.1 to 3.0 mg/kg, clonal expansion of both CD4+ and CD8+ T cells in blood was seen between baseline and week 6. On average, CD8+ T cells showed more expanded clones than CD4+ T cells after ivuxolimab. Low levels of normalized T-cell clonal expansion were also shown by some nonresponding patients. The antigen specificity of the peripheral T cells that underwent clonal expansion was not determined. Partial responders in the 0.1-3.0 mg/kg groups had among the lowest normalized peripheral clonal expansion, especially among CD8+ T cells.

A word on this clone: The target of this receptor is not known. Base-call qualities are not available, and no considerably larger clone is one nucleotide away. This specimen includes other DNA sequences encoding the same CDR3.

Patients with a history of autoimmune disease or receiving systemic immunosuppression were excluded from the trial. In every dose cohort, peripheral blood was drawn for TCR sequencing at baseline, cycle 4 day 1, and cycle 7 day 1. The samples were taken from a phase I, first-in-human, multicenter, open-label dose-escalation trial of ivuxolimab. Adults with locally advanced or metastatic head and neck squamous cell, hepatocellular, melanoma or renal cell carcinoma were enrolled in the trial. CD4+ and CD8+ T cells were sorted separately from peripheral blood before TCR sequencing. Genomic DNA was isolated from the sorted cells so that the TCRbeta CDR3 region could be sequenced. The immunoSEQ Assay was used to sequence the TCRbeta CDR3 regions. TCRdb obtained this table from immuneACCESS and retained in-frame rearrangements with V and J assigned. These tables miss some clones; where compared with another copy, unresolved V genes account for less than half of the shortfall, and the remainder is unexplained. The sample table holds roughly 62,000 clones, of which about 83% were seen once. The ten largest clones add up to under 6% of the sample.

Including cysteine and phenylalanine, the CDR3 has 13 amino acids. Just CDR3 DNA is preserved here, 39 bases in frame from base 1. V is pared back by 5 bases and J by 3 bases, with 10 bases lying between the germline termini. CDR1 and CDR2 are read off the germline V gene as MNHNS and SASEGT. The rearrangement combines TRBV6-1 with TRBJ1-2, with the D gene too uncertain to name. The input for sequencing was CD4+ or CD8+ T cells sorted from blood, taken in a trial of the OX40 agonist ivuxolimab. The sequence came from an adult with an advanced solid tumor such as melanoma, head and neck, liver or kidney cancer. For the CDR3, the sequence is CASSLDGDYGYTF. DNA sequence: TGTGCCAGCAGTTTGGACGGGGACTATGGCTACACCTTC.